This TCR beta chain was obtained from a study of cytomegalovirus exposure and HLA in healthy donors. Study findings and constraints: In a later analysis, across HLA loci, associated TCR counts were highest for DRB1, lowest for HLA-C. The sole available immune exposure information was CMV serostatus. Later work showed greater clonal expansion in HLA-associated TCR beta chains than in equally common others. A list of approximately 160 TCR beta chains associated with cytomegalovirus was given.

This clone was seen only a few times. What it recognizes is unknown. Amplification used 60 Vbeta primers and 13 Jbeta primers. Profiling relied on immunoSEQ multiplex PCR, and the TCRdb table lists in-frame clones only, not all of them. The table records roughly 200,000 clones, roughly 80% of them present only once. Germline V CDR1 and CDR2: LGHNA, YSLEER. The V gene end was trimmed by 0 bases and the J gene end by 9 bases; junction bases not matched to a gene: 6. CDR3 length equals 16 residues. Sequenced input: PBMCs. The chain recombines TRBV4-3 with TRBJ2-1, with 12 bases lining up with TRBD2. The clonotype comes from a woman between 18 and 29 years old in good health and CMV-seronegative. The CDR3 bases are TGCGCCAGCAGCCAAGATGGGCTAGCGGGAGGGGTTGAGCAGTTCTTC. Its translation: CASSQDGLAGGVEQFF.